This T cell receptor beta chain was identified during a study of human T cells and chemical hapten exposure. Described time point: patch test 1, 2 weeks after DPC sensitization. Treatment defined: therapeutic diphenylcyclopropenone sensitization with weekly scalp DPC. Each CDR3 protein is one row after TCRdb ran MiXCR on the RACE reads. The sample lists around 160,000 distinct CDR3 sequences, about 15% seen once, with 1.7% in the top ten. There are a few counts of this clonotype. V was cut by 2 bases and J by 4 bases, with 7 bases left in between. The germline CDR1 and CDR2 sequences are ENHRY and SYGVKD. This CDR3 has 13 amino acids.

The TCR sequence derives from a woman aged 25 to 45 with alopecia areata. Some clones in this sample may be carry-over from other donors' samples. The rearrangement uses TRBV10-3 and TRBJ2-3; D unresolved. The sequencing used whole blood, collected in connection with sensitization to the hapten diphenylcyclopropenone (DPC). The CDR3: CAISEPQADTQYF. In DNA, the CDR3 is TGTGCCATCAGTGAGCCTCAAGCAGATACGCAGTATTTT.